This is a list of T cell receptor beta chains from one sample in a study of blood T cell repertoires in COVID-19. Only in-frame clones appear in the TCRdb table, and some are missing; sequencing was by immunoSEQ multiplex PCR. The top ten clones hold 5.5% to 8% of a sample with about 140,000 clones, more than 80% of them seen once. The sequencing sample was made of peripheral blood. These receptors came from a human donor in a cohort sampled during active COVID-19. CDR3s include the opening cysteine and the closing phenylalanine or tryptophan. A D gene is named only where the DNA matches it firmly. Part of the rows lack a size; the others show once, few, many or a class for expanded clones.

clone size,J gene,CDR3 length,V gene,D gene,CDR3 DNA,CDR3 protein
.,TRBJ2-5,11,TRBV20-1,.,TGCAGTGCTCAGTACCAAGAGACCCAGTACTTC,CSAQYQETQYF
.,TRBJ1-2,13,TRBV30,TRBD1,TGTGCCTGGAGGGGACAGGGGAGCTATGGCTACACCTTC,CAWRGQGSYGYTF
.,TRBJ1-5,18,TRBV6-2/TRBV6-3,TRBD1,TGTGCCAGCAGTTACTCGTCCGGGACAGGGATTAGCAATCAGCCCCAGCATTTT,CASSYSSGTGISNQPQHF
.,TRBJ2-7,17,TRBV4-1,TRBD1,TGCGCCAGCAGCCAAGATTCCGTGGCGGGACAGGGTTACGAGCAGTACTTC,CASSQDSVAGQGYEQYF
once,TRBJ1-5,15,TRBV6-5,TRBD1,TGTGCCAGCAGTTCAGGACAGGGGGTCAATCAGCCCCAGCATTTT,CASSSGQGVNQPQHF
.,TRBJ2-4,15,TRBV5-6,.,TGTGCCAGCAGCTTCTTACAGGGAGACAAAAACATTCAGTACTTC,CASSFLQGDKNIQYF
few,TRBJ2-6,18,TRBV7-9,TRBD1,TGTGCCAGCAGCCACTCCGGGACAGGGGGCTCTGGGGCCAACGTCCTGACTTTC,CASSHSGTGGSGANVLTF
.,TRBJ2-1,14,TRBV25-1,.,TGTGCCAGCAGTGAAAGGGGTACCTACAATGAGCAGTTCTTC,CASSERGTYNEQFF
.,TRBJ2-7,14,TRBV7-2,.,TGTGCCAGCAGCTTAGATCGGGACTCCTACGAGCAGTACTTC,CASSLDRDSYEQYF
.,TRBJ2-3,13,TRBV18,.,TGTGCCAGCTCACCTAAGGGGGGGGATACGCAGTATTTT,CASSPKGGDTQYF
.,TRBJ2-2,15,TRBV30,.,TGTGCCTGGAGGGGACTGACAGGGCCGTTCGGGGAGCTGTTTTTT,CAWRGLTGPFGELFF
.,TRBJ2-1,19,TRBV21-1,.,TGTGCCAGCAGCAAAGTAAAATTGGAGTGGGTTATCACCTACAATGAGCAGTTCTTC,CASSKVKLEWVITYNEQFF
.,TRBJ2-1,10,TRBV20-1,.,TGCAGTGCCGGTCGGAGTGAGCAGTTCTTC,CSAGRSEQFF
.,TRBJ2-2,15,TRBV11-1,.,TGTGCCAGCAGCTTAGTTAGCGGTCCCACCGGGGAGCTGTTTTTT,CASSLVSGPTGELFF
.,TRBJ2-7,12,TRBV29-1,TRBD1,TGCAGCGTCGCGGACAGGGGGTACGAGCAGTACTTC,CSVADRGYEQYF
.,TRBJ1-4,18,TRBV25-1,.,TGTGCCAGCAGTTCCCCCGGGAGTGGCCTCGCAACTAATGAAAAACTGTTTTTT,CASSSPGSGLATNEKLFF
.,TRBJ2-3,15,TRBV4-3,TRBD2,TGCGCCAGCAGCCCCCGGGGGGATTACACAGATACGCAGTATTTT,CASSPRGDYTDTQYF
.,TRBJ2-5,13,TRBV12-3/TRBV12-4,.,TGTGCCAGCAGCCTGGGTAGCCGGGAGACCCAGTACTTC,CASSLGSRETQYF
few,TRBJ1-1,15,TRBV29-1,.,TGCAGCGTTGCACCGCTACGGGGGAAGGGGACTGAAGCTTTCTTT,CSVAPLRGKGTEAFF
.,TRBJ1-6,16,TRBV6-1,.,TGTGCCAGCAGTGCACCTAACGGGGAGCGTAATTCACCCCTCCACTTT,CASSAPNGERNSPLHF
.,TRBJ2-5,17,TRBV5-4,.,TGTGCCAGCAGCTTGGCGGGTGTAACGCTGCGACAAGAGACCCAGTACTTC,CASSLAGVTLRQETQYF
.,TRBJ2-3,15,TRBV11-1,TRBD1,TGTGCCAGCAGCTTAGGGACAGGGTACTCTCAGCCGCAGTATTTT,CASSLGTGYSQPQYF
.,TRBJ2-5,14,TRBV19,TRBD1,TGTGCCAGTAGTCTACAGGGGCCCCAAGAGACCCAGTACTTC,CASSLQGPQETQYF
.,TRBJ1-2,14,TRBV28,TRBD1,TGTGCCAGCAGCGACAGGGGGCGCTTGTTCGGCTACACCTTC,CASSDRGRLFGYTF
.,TRBJ2-4,13,TRBV5-8,TRBD1,TGTGCCAGCAGCTCAGGACAGGGACTGATTCAGTACTTC,CASSSGQGLIQYF
.,TRBJ2-1,14,TRBV2,TRBD1,TGTGCCAGCAGCGAAGACAGGGGGAACAATGAGCAGTTCTTC,CASSEDRGNNEQFF
.,TRBJ1-1,13,TRBV6-5,.,TGTGCCAGCAGCCCGGGAGCCAACACTGAAGCTTTCTTT,CASSPGANTEAFF
.,TRBJ2-3,13,TRBV28,.,TGTGCCAGCTTTCCAGGGATTTCAGATACGCAGTATTTT,CASFPGISDTQYF
.,TRBJ1-4,15,TRBV19,TRBD1,TGTGCCAGTAGCCCGCCGGGACAGGGTGATGAAAAACTGTTTTTT,CASSPPGQGDEKLFF
.,TRBJ1-1,16,TRBV5-4,.,TGTGCCAGCAGCTTGGTGAGACCTCCTCGCGGAACTGAAGCTTTCTTT,CASSLVRPPRGTEAFF
.,TRBJ2-5,16,TRBV5-6,TRBD2,TGTGCCAGCAGCTTGGCTAGCGGGGGGGCCTGGGAGACCCAGTACTTC,CASSLASGGAWETQYF
.,TRBJ2-2,13,TRBV18,.,TGTGCCAGCTCACCAGACAGCACCGGGGAGCTGTTTTTT,CASSPDSTGELFF
once,TRBJ1-2,13,TRBV2,.,TGTGCCTCCGGGGGGCAGCTACTTGGGGGCTACACCTTC,CASGGQLLGGYTF
.,TRBJ1-6,13,TRBV28,TRBD1,TGTGCCACCGCCGACAGGGCTAATTCACCCCTCCACTTT,CATADRANSPLHF
many,TRBJ1-2,17,TRBV5-1,TRBD1,TGCGCCAGCAGCGGGAGGATATTGGGACAGGGTACCTCTGGCTACACCTTC,CASSGRILGQGTSGYTF
.,TRBJ2-1,15,TRBV7-7,TRBD2,TGTGCTAGCAGCCAGGGACTAGCTGGCTACAATGAGCAGTTCTTC,CASSQGLAGYNEQFF
few,TRBJ2-3,14,TRBV6-4,.,TGTGCCAGCAAACAGGGAGGGAGCACAGATACGCAGTATTTT,CASKQGGSTDTQYF
.,TRBJ2-7,17,TRBV5-5,TRBD2,TGTGCCAGCAGCCTCCTCTACGGGGGGGCCTCATCCTACGAGCAGTACTTC,CASSLLYGGASSYEQYF
.,TRBJ2-7,14,TRBV7-2,.,TGTGCCAGCAGCGTACACGGACAGTTCCACGAGCAGTACTTC,CASSVHGQFHEQYF
.,TRBJ2-1,14,TRBV10-2,.,TGCGCCAGCACCTCGAACGGCTCCTACAATGAGCAGTTCTTC,CASTSNGSYNEQFF
.,TRBJ1-3,18,TRBV11-2,.,TGTGCCAGCAGCTTACAGGGGCGGCGGGTTGGCTCTGGAAACACCATATATTTT,CASSLQGRRVGSGNTIYF
.,TRBJ2-3,13,TRBV19,TRBD2,TGTGCCAGTAGTGGGAGGGGCACAGATACGCAGTATTTT,CASSGRGTDTQYF
.,TRBJ1-2,14,TRBV15,.,TGTGCCACCAGCAAAGGTGGGATCCGGGACATCGGGAACTTC,CATSKGGIRDIGNF
.,TRBJ2-3,13,TRBV9,.,TGTGCCAGCAGCGTAGCTCGGACAGATACGCAGTATTTT,CASSVARTDTQYF
few,TRBJ2-4,14,TRBV3-1/TRBV3-2,.,TGTGCCAGCAGCCGAAGGGTGAGGGAAAACATTCAGTACTTC,CASSRRVRENIQYF
.,TRBJ2-7,17,TRBV6-2/TRBV6-3,TRBD2,TGTGCCAGCAGTTCCCCCCGGGATAGCGGGGGATCCTACGAGCAGTACTTC,CASSSPRDSGGSYEQYF